This TCR beta chain was recorded in a study of long-term antiretroviral therapy in people with HIV. As concerns this clone: Its antigen remains unidentified.

The J segment lost 4 bases and the V segment lost 0 bases, leaving 6 bases of the junction unmatched. The CDR3 extends over 16 amino acids. CDR1 and CDR2 (germline): MNHEY, SVGAGI. General study results and limits: Investigators report no available data on ART adherence, viral resistance or therapy changes. Repertoire composition at all time points was dominated by clones that had expanded before ART.

The assay, immunoSEQ v3.0, was run at survey level. Libraries were prepared by immunoSEQ multiplex PCR; TCRdb keeps only in-frame clonotypes and omits some of them. The sample lists about 30,000 clones, 90% to 95% occurring once. Every participant gave one or more pre-ART and two or more post-ART PBMC samples. Specimens held roughly 0.9-11 million cryopreserved PBMC prior to DNA extraction. This sample comprised unsorted PBMCs, obtained about 6.6 years after starting antiretroviral therapy. This clonotype was obtained from a man aged 30 to 39 with HIV. The chain joins TRBV6-5 to TRBJ1-3; 7 nucleotides line up with TRBD1. The CDR3 region is CASSYSKQGWGNTIYF. The CDR3 nucleotides read TGTGCCAGCAGTTACTCCAAACAGGGGTGGGGAAACACCATATATTTT.